This T cell receptor beta chain was captured in a study of blood T cell repertoires in COVID-19. Sequenced by immunoSEQ multiplex PCR; TCRdb stores in-frame clones only, minus some. The sample carries fewer than 120,000 clones, 76% recorded once. The V gene's germline CDR1 is SGHAT and CDR2 FQNNGV. The germline V and J ends were trimmed by 2 bases and 8 bases, with 7 bases remaining between them. The CDR3 runs 13 residues. This TCR was sampled from an elderly woman with acute or convalescent COVID-19. V and J are TRBV11-2 and TRBJ1-6; D call uncertain. Sample: peripheral blood. The CDR3 DNA sequence: TGTGCCAGCAGCTTATTCGGGGATTCACCCCTCCACTTT. It is translated as CASSLFGDSPLHF.